This TCR beta chain was captured by sequencing in a study of regulatory T cells in long-lasting Graves disease. Broader study findings: The persistent group shared 2,500 to 3,000 public clonotypes, more than the approximately 890 shared by new patients. With a small sample size, accuracy may have been reduced.

Trimming cost V 7 bases and J 6 bases; bases outside gene matches: 12. The CDR3 consists of 13 residues. Germline-derived CDR1 and CDR2 are SQVTM and ANQGSEA. Regarding time point: persistent/refractory GD, antithyroid drugs over 5 years with positive TRAb. The TCR library used RNA extracted from PBMCs. Library construction for TCR beta used iRepertoire HTBI primers and Arm-PCR of CDR3 regions. TCRdb independently ran MiXCR on the multiplex PCR reads; one entry per CDR3 protein. The table lists 600,000 to 800,000 distinct CDR3 sequences, around 30% of them singletons, with about two fifths in the top ten. On this clonotype itself: Its cognate antigen is unknown.

The chain employs TRBV29-1 and TRBJ2-7; 7 bases map to TRBD1. The specimen comprised peripheral blood mononuclear cells (PBMCs), sampled when the disease was refractory, from a patient treated with antithyroid drugs. This clonotype originated in a female donor with Graves disease. The CDR3, as DNA: TGCAGCGCTCTCGAGACAGGGCTCCTCGAGCAGTACTTC. It translates to CSALETGLLEQYF.